This entry describes one TCR beta chain. Its matching antigen is unknown. The investigators sampled blood at baseline, at cycle 4 day 1, and at cycle 7 day 1. Produced via immunoSEQ multiplex PCR; TCRdb's table is partial and in-frame only. This sample has approximately 65,000 clones, with roughly nine tenths found just once. These data come from a study of OX40 agonist ivuxolimab in advanced cancers. Findings and caveats of the study: Some of the lowest clonal expansion was seen in partial responders at 0.1-3.0 mg/kg. Antigen specificity was not determined for the expanded peripheral T cells.

V lost 7 bases and J 2 bases, leaving 12 bases between the germline ends. Germline V lookup: CDR1 MNHNY, CDR2 SVGAGI (reference sequence). CDR3 length equals 13 residues. The sample consisted of CD4+ or CD8+ T cells sorted from blood, taken in a trial of the OX40 agonist ivuxolimab. The receptor's source is an adult with an advanced solid tumor such as melanoma, head and neck, liver or kidney cancer. This chain joins TRBV6-6 and TRBJ2-7; D is undetermined. CDR3 sequence reads: CASNSPAAYEQYF. The CDR3, as DNA: TGTGCCAGCAATTCCCCGGCCGCCTACGAGCAGTACTTC.